These 29 T cell receptor beta chains came from one sample sequenced in a study of T cell repertoires in cytomegalovirus infection. TCRdb re-analysed the reads in MiXCR, keeping a single row per CDR3 protein. Among about 89,000 distinct CDR3 sequences listed, approximately 30% were seen once. These receptors' antigens are unknown. The sequenced sample was CD8+ T cells from cultured PBMCs, obtained from culture after CMV antigen stimulation. These receptors came from a human donor in good health (CMV status not recorded). Some clones in this sample may be carry-over from other donors' samples.

The chain employs TRBV12-3 or TRBV12-4 and TRBJ2-3; D not resolved. Trimming pared 1 base from V and 4 bases from J, leaving 9 bases between. The CDR3 runs 14 residues. The CDR3 bases are TGTGCCAGCAGTTTAGTTCAGTCCGCAGATACGCAGTATTTT. Amino acids: CASSLVQSADTQYF.

This clonotype has just a few counts. The chain joins TRBV19 to TRBJ2-1, with TRBD2 as a possible D gene (5 bases). Trimming removed 7 bases at V and 6 bases at J, with 16 bases between. The CDR3 sequence is 14 residues long. CDR1 is LNHDA, CDR2 SQIVND, per germline (reference sequence). The CDR3 protein is CASTKGGPPNEQFF. The CDR3 nucleotides read TGTGCCAGTACCAAAGGAGGCCCCCCCAATGAGCAGTTCTTC.

Comments on this clonotype: Without the conserved terminal phenylalanine or tryptophan, this CDR3 likely stems from a read error. This chain links TRBV28 with TRBJ2-7; possible D gene TRBD1, 5 bases. Trimming pared 3 bases from V and 6 bases from J, leaving 12 bases between. The CDR3 loop spans 13 amino acids. Germline CDR1 and CDR2: MDHEN and SYDVKM. The CDR3 sequence: CASSLGRQREQYL. The CDR3 DNA sequence: TGTGCCAGCAGTTTGGGCCGACAGCGCGAGCAGTACCTC.

The chain recombines TRBV20-1 with TRBJ1-2, with 7 bases matching TRBD1. The CDR3 is 17 residues long. V was clipped by 1 base and J by 4 bases; unmatched bases: 15. Germline CDR1 is DFQATT and CDR2 is SNEGSKA (reference sequence). CDR3 DNA: TGCAGTGCTAGAGGTCTAGGGGGCGACAGGACTGGCTATGGCTACACCTTC. Protein product: CSARGLGGDRTGYGYTF.

The J gene is TRBJ2-1, the V gene TRBV20-1; 9 positions agree with TRBD2. The CDR3 is 14 amino acids. Germline CDR1 and CDR2: DFQATT and SNEGSKA (reference sequence). The trim removed 3 bases at V and 7 bases at J, leaving 7 bases unmatched. CDR3 residues: CSASGLAGLNEQFF. Written as DNA, the CDR3 is TGCAGTGCTAGTGGGCTAGCGGGGCTGAATGAGCAGTTCTTC.

This sequence joins TRBV7-9 and TRBJ2-2, with D perhaps matching TRBD2 (5 bases). V lost 4 bases and J lost 8, with 14 bases in between. Per germline, CDR1 SEHNR and CDR2 FQNEAQ (reference sequence). The CDR3 is made up of 14 amino acids. The CDR3 nucleotides are TGTGCCAGCAGCTCCCCCCTAGCCCGTGGGGAGCTGTTTTTT. Amino acids: CASSSPLARGELFF.

In the case of this clonotype: This may come from a read error, since a much larger clone is one base off. The rearrangement uses TRBV7-8 and TRBJ2-5; D perhaps matches TRBD1 (6 bases). CDR1 is SGHVS and CDR2 is FQNEAQ in the germline V gene. The CDR3 is 16 amino acids. The CDR3 loop is CASSSSHQGFGETQNF. CDR3 DNA sequence: TGTGCCAGCAGCTCCTCCCATCAGGGGTTCGGAGAGACCCAGAACTTC.

The chain couples TRBV7-6 to TRBJ2-3; 7 bases map to TRBD2. CDR3 size: 15 residues. Germline V lookup: CDR1 SGHVS, CDR2 FNYEAQ. J gave up 2 bases and V 4 bases, and 6 bases lay outside the gene matches. The CDR3 DNA sequence: TGTGCCAGCAGCTACCTAGCGGCCCCCACAGATACGCAGTATTTT. Its translation: CASSYLAAPTDTQYF.

In this sample, this clonotype turned up many times. The chain couples TRBV10-3 to TRBJ2-1; the match to TRBD1 covers 11 bases. CDR3 length: 16 amino acids. With V trimmed by 2 bases and J by 8 bases, 8 bases remained unmatched. Germline-derived CDR1 and CDR2 are ENHRY and SYGVKD. The CDR3 region is CAISEGAGTGGDEQFF. CDR3 nucleotide sequence: TGTGCCATCAGTGAGGGAGCCGGGACAGGGGGAGATGAGCAGTTCTTC.

This clonotype was counted once. The chain combines TRBV11-1 with TRBJ2-7, with 11 bases that match TRBD2. The germline CDR1 and CDR2 sequences are SGHAT and FQDESV (reference sequence). There are 17 residues in the CDR3. V shed 1 base and J 3 bases; nucleotides not matched to a gene: 8. CDR3 bases: TGTGCCAGCAGCTTAGGTGTACTAGCGGGGGATGACTACGAGCAGTACTTC. Translation gives CASSLGVLAGDDYEQYF.

This clonotype showed up just a few times. The chain employs TRBV12-3 or TRBV12-4 and TRBJ1-1; D is uncertain. This CDR3 comprises 15 residues. Trimming removed 2 bases from V and 0 bases from J, with 10 bases in between. CDR3 DNA sequence: TGTGCCAGCAGTTTACGGGATCTCGTGAACACTGAAGCTTTCTTT. Translated: CASSLRDLVNTEAFF.

This clonotype has just a few counts. This sequence joins TRBV11-1 and TRBJ2-7; D is unclear. Per the germline V gene, CDR1 is SGHAT and CDR2 is FQDESV (reference sequence). V was pared by 0 bases and J by 3 bases, with 9 bases between. The CDR3 length is 14 residues. This chain's CDR3 is CASSLALGNYEQYF. DNA for the CDR3: TGTGCCAGCAGCTTAGCGCTGGGAAACTACGAGCAGTACTTC.

The rearrangement links TRBV4-1 to TRBJ1-1; D unclear. Trimming left V 1 base short and J 0 bases short, with 6 bases between. The CDR3 covers 14 residues. Germline V gene data show CDR1 as MGHRA and CDR2 as YSYEKL. CDR3 in DNA: TGCGCCAGCAGCCAAGGGCCGCTGAACACTGAAGCTTTCTTT. Translating it yields CASSQGPLNTEAFF.

This chain connects TRBV19 to TRBJ1-2; D is undetermined. Trimming took 5 bases from V and 3 from J, leaving 10 bases between them. Germline V gene sequence: CDR1 LNHDA, CDR2 SQIVND (reference sequence). The CDR3 totals 13 residues. Here the CDR3 DNA reads TGTGCCAGTAGTTCCGAGATCTACTATGGCTACACCTTC. Its protein product is CASSSEIYYGYTF.

This clonotype was observed many times. This chain links TRBV12-3 or TRBV12-4 with TRBJ1-5; TRBD1 matches at 11 bases. Germline trimming cut 5 bases from V and 2 bases from J; bases unmatched to any gene: 2. CDR3 length: 15 residues. The CDR3 DNA is TGTGCCAGCAGTAAGGGACAGGGGGGCAATCAGCCCCAGCATTTT. Translating gives CASSKGQGGNQPQHF.

The V and J genes are TRBV7-2 and TRBJ2-7, with D possibly being TRBD2 (7 bases). The CDR3 has 16 amino acids. CDR1 is SGHTA and CDR2 is FQGNSA in the germline V gene. Trimming took 2 bases from V and 5 from J, leaving 19 bases between them. This chain's CDR3 is CASSLNLWGGEDEQYF. The DNA for the CDR3 is TGTGCCAGCAGCTTAAACTTGTGGGGGGGCGAAGACGAGCAGTACTTC.

The V and J genes are TRBV27 and TRBJ1-2; no firm D call. The V end lost 8 bases, the J end lost 4 bases, and 17 bases lay between the germline ends. The CDR3 is 14 residues long. Germline CDR1 reads MNHEY; CDR2 reads SMNVEV (reference sequence). The DNA for the CDR3 is TGTGCCAGCTCTCGAGGTGGACTCACCTATGGCTACACCTTC. It translates to CASSRGGLTYGYTF.

The rearrangement joins TRBV4-1 to TRBJ1-1; TRBD1 is a possible D gene (5 bases). V shed 4 bases and J shed 1 base, with 16 bases lying between them. Germline assignment: CDR1 MGHRA and CDR2 YSYEKL. There are 16 residues in the CDR3. DNA for the CDR3: TGCGCCAGCAGCCGCTACCCGGGACGGGGGAACACTGAAGCTTTCTTT. Translating it yields CASSRYPGRGNTEAFF.

There are many counts of this clonotype. The chain combines TRBV25-1 with TRBJ1-5; D gene uncertain. Germline V CDR1 and CDR2: MGHDK, SYGVNS. V shed 3 bases and J shed 6 bases, with 6 bases lying between them. The CDR3 has 12 residues. The CDR3, as DNA: TGTGCCAGCAGTGATGGGATTCAGCCCCAGCATTTT. Protein product: CASSDGIQPQHF.

In its sample, this clonotype was seen many times. CDR3 nucleotide sequence: TGTGCCAGCAGTTACTCACCGGAACTCACTGAAGCTTTCTTT. Its translation is CASSYSPELTEAFF. The chain combines TRBV6-6 with TRBJ1-1, with D unresolved. This CDR3 comprises 14 residues. In germline, CDR1 is MNHNY, CDR2 SVGAGI (reference sequence). Trimming cost V 0 bases and J 4 bases, with 9 bases left between them.

This clonotype was observed many times. V and J are TRBV7-8 and TRBJ2-5, with D tentatively TRBD1 or TRBD2 (6 bases each). Trimming pared 3 bases from V and 2 bases from J, leaving 22 bases between. The CDR3 covers 18 residues. Per germline, CDR1 SGHVS and CDR2 FQNEAQ. This CDR3 is CASSLAGFLTGAQETQYF. Here the CDR3 DNA reads TGTGCCAGCAGCTTGGCGGGGTTTTTGACAGGAGCACAAGAGACCCAGTACTTC.

There are a few counts of this clonotype. The chain couples TRBV2 to TRBJ2-5, with 7 bases identical to TRBD2. V trimming: 4 bases; J trimming: 2 bases; junction bases outside the gene matches: 19. The CDR3 has 19 residues. Germline CDR1 reads SNHLY; CDR2 reads FYNNEI. CDR3 in amino acids: CASSGGGLAEYQPQETQYF. The CDR3 nucleotides read TGTGCCAGCAGTGGGGGGGGTCTAGCGGAATACCAACCTCAAGAGACCCAGTACTTC. Based on the CDR3 plus reference TRBV2 and TRBJ2-5, the full variable domain is EPEVTQTPSHQVTQMGQEVILRCVPISNHLYFYWYRQILGQKVEFLVSFYNNEISEKSEIFDDQFSVERPDGSNFTLKIRSTKLEDSAMYFCASSGGGLAEYQPQETQYFGPGTRLLVL.

This chain connects TRBV30 to TRBJ2-7; 7 bases are a match to TRBD2. The CDR3 has 14 amino acids. Germline assignment: CDR1 GTSNPN and CDR2 SVGIG (reference sequence). Trimming removed 8 bases from V and 2 bases from J; junction bases left unmatched: 12. CDR3 nucleotides: TGTGCCGGCACCGGGGGGAATAGGGCCTACGAGCAGTACTTC. The encoded protein is CAGTGGNRAYEQYF.

V is TRBV19 and J is TRBJ1-5, with D perhaps TRBD1 (6 bases). Trimming removed 4 bases at V and 3 bases at J, with 10 bases between. Looked up from germline, CDR1 is LNHDA and CDR2 is SQIVND (reference sequence). This CDR3 region has 14 residues. For the CDR3, the DNA is TGTGCCAGTAGTACACAGGGAGTCAATCAGCCCCAGCATTTT. Protein product: CASSTQGVNQPQHF. The full variable domain, rest sourced from reference TRBV19 and TRBJ1-5, is DGGITQSPKYLFRKEGQNVTLSCEQNLNHDAMYWYRQDPGQGLRLIYYSQIVNDFQKGDIAEGYSVSREKKESFPLTVTSAQKNPTAFYLCASSTQGVNQPQHFGDGTRLSIL.

This clonotype appeared a few times. The V call is TRBV12-3 or TRBV12-4, the J call TRBJ2-2; D might be TRBD1 (5 bases). Trimming pared 0 bases from V and 4 bases from J, leaving 18 bases between. There are 18 residues in the CDR3. The DNA for the CDR3 is TGTGCCAGCAGTTTAGCTATATTCCAAAGGGGTGGCACCGGGGAGCTGTTTTTT. Translated: CASSLAIFQRGGTGELFF.

The CDR3 coding sequence is TGTGCCAGCAGCCAAGGACAGGGAACTGGAAACACCATATATTTT. This sequence encodes CASSQGQGTGNTIYF. This chain connects TRBV3-1 to TRBJ1-3; 7 bases align to TRBD1. V dropped 1 base and J dropped 2; count of bases not matched to a gene: 2. Germline CDR1 is LGHDT and CDR2 is YNNKEL (reference sequence). The CDR3 runs 15 residues.

This clonotype was picked up many times. CDR3: CATSETTSGGIYNEQFF. As DNA, the CDR3 is TGTGCCACCAGTGAAACAACTAGCGGGGGGATTTACAATGAGCAGTTCTTC. This chain links TRBV24-1 with TRBJ2-1; 12 nucleotides match TRBD2. J lost 4 bases, V lost 4 bases, and 7 bases had no gene match. Germline CDR1 reads KGHDR; CDR2 reads SFDVKD. The CDR3 consists of 17 residues.

This clonotype was seen repeatedly, ten times or more. This rearrangement joins TRBV28 to TRBJ2-7, with 10 bases matching TRBD1. CDR3 length: 16 amino acids. V gave up 1 base and J gave up 4 bases; unmatched junction bases: 7. Germline-derived CDR1 and CDR2 are MDHEN and SYDVKM. The CDR3 sequence is CASSLSGQGVGYEQYF. In DNA, the CDR3 is TGTGCCAGCAGTTTATCCGGACAGGGGGTCGGTTACGAGCAGTACTTC.

This chain uses TRBV11-3 with TRBJ2-1; D is unclear. This CDR3 has 13 residues. V was shortened by 2 bases and J by 2 bases, with 4 bases between the two germline ends. In germline, CDR1 is SGHNT, CDR2 YENEEA. CDR3 residues: CASSLRTYNEQFF. CDR3 DNA: TGTGCCAGCAGCTTACGGACCTACAATGAGCAGTTCTTC. The variable domain in full, with the rest retrieved from reference TRBV11-3 and TRBJ2-1, is EAGVVQSPRYKIIEKKQPVAFWCNPISGHNTLYWYLQNLGQGPELLIRYENEEAVDDSQLPKDRFSAERLKGVDSTLKIQPAELGDSAVYLCASSLRTYNEQFFGPGTRLTVL.